What follows are 8 T cell receptor beta chains derived from one specimen sequenced in a study of cytomegalovirus exposure and HLA in healthy donors. Repertoires were generated with immunoSEQ multiplex PCR, while TCRdb's copy carries only in-frame clones and drops some. This sample has about 82,000 clones, with roughly 94% found just once. The sequenced sample consisted of PBMCs. The source is a woman aged 18-29 years in good health and CMV-seronegative.

The chain combines TRBV28 with TRBJ2-7, with 7 bases fitting TRBD1. V was clipped by 5 bases and J by 4 bases; unmatched bases: 5. There are 13 residues in the CDR3. Germline values: CDR1 MDHEN, CDR2 SYDVKM. The CDR3 sequence is CASSHRGQYEQYF. DNA for the CDR3: TGTGCCAGCAGTCACAGGGGACAATACGAGCAGTACTTC.

V gene TRBV18 combines with J gene TRBJ2-1; TRBD1 aligns across 10 bases. This CDR3 spans 16 amino acids. CDR1 is KGHSH and CDR2 is LQKENI in the germline V gene. V dropped 6 bases and J dropped 3; count of bases not matched to a gene: 8. The CDR3 nucleotides are TGTGCCAGCTCCCCCCGGGACAGGGGTTTCTACAATGAGCAGTTCTTC. This gives the protein CASSPRDRGFYNEQFF.

This clone has only one observation. The chain recombines TRBV28 with TRBJ1-5; weak D call: TRBD1 (6 bases). V was shortened by 5 bases and J by 4 bases, with 15 bases between the two germline ends. CDR3 length equals 15 residues. Germline lookup yields CDR1 MDHEN and CDR2 SYDVKM. The CDR3 region has the DNA TGTGCCAGCAGTATATCTACAGGGTTTAATCAGCCCCAGCATTTT. Its protein product is CASSISTGFNQPQHF.

This chain joins TRBV29-1 and TRBJ2-2; D is undetermined. Per the germline V gene, CDR1 is SQVTM and CDR2 is ANQGSEA. CDR3 length equals 14 residues. Deletions cut 2 bases from V and 3 bases from J, with 10 bases between. The CDR3 spells CSVEKKRDTGELFF. CDR3 coding DNA: TGCAGCGTTGAAAAAAAGCGAGACACCGGGGAGCTGTTTTTT.

The chain carries TRBV27 and TRBJ2-3; no clear D. The CDR3 extends over 14 amino acids. Germline assignment: CDR1 MNHEY and CDR2 SMNVEV (reference sequence). V lost 5 bases to trimming and J lost 0 bases, with 9 bases between them. The chain's CDR3 is CASSVTGSTDTQYF. The CDR3 coding sequence is TGTGCCAGCAGTGTCACCGGGAGCACAGATACGCAGTATTTT.

V gene TRBV27 combines with J gene TRBJ2-7; TRBD2 agrees at 7 bases. The ends lost 6 bases at V and 3 bases at J; junction bases unmatched: 20. The CDR3 contains 18 residues. The germline V gene has CDR1 MNHEY and CDR2 SMNVEV (reference sequence). CDR3 protein: CASSFDGRDLAAGYEQYF. DNA for the CDR3: TGTGCCAGCAGCTTCGACGGTCGGGATCTAGCGGCCGGCTACGAGCAGTACTTC.

This sequence joins TRBV7-2 and TRBJ1-2; a possible D gene is TRBD1 (6 bases). The germline V and J ends were trimmed by 0 bases and 2 bases, with 10 bases remaining between them. Per germline, CDR1 SGHTA and CDR2 FQGNSA. The CDR3 runs 15 residues. The CDR3 DNA reads as TGTGCCAGCAGCTTAGCAACGACAGGAAACTATGGCTACACCTTC. Its translation: CASSLATTGNYGYTF.

This rearrangement joins TRBV25-1 to TRBJ2-1; 10 bases fit TRBD2. J gave up 4 bases and V 2 bases, and 5 bases lay outside the gene matches. Per the germline V gene, CDR1 is MGHDK and CDR2 is SYGVNS. CDR3 length equals 16 residues. The CDR3 coding sequence is TGTGCCAGCAGTGAACCCAGCGGGGGGGGGTACAATGAGCAGTTCTTC. Its translation: CASSEPSGGGYNEQFF.